What follows is one T cell receptor beta chain and its context. The antigen remains undetermined. This sample is part of a study of beta chain features in type 1 diabetes. Notes on the study in general: In cDNA sequencing, cells with high TCR expression could be over-represented.

CD4+ cells of the naive, central memory, regulatory and stem cell-like memory types were sorted via CD45RO/CCR7/CD25/CD127/CD95/CD27. The purity of all sorted populations exceeded 95%. TCRB transcripts that were expressed got sequenced, as all of the isolated RNA had been reverse transcribed. This table comes from immunoSEQ multiplex PCR, and its TCRdb copy is limited to in-frame clones, with some not included. The sample shows under 450,000 clones, over 11% of them seen only once. V was clipped by 8 bases and J by 3 bases, with 14 bases between them. This CDR3 has 14 amino acids. CDR1 and CDR2 from the germline V gene are MNHEY and SVGAGI.

Sequencing input: naive CD4+ T cells from blood. This TCR derives from a man younger than 45 in good health. This rearrangement joins TRBV6-5 to TRBJ2-1; D is possibly TRBD1 (6 bases). CDR3 bases: TGTGCCAGCTGCAGGGGAGTGAGCTACAATGAGCAGTTCTTC. This translates into CASCRGVSYNEQFF.